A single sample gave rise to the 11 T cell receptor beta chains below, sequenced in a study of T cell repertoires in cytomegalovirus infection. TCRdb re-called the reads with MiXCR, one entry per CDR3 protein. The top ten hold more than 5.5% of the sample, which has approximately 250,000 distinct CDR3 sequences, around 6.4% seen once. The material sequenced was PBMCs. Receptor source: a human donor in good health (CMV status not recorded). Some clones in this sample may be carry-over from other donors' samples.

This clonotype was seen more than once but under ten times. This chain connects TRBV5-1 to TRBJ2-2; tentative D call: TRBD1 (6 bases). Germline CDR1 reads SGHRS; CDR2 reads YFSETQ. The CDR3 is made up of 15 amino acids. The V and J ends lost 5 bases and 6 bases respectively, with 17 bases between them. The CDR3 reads CASRETTGTAGELFF. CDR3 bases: TGCGCCAGCAGAGAAACGACAGGCACGGCCGGGGAGCTGTTTTTT.

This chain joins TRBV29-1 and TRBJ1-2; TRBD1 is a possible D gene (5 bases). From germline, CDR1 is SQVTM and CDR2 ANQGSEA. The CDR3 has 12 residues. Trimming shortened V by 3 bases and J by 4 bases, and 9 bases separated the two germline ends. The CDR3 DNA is TGCAGCGTTGACGGGGGGGGCTATGGCTACACCTTC. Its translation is CSVDGGGYGYTF. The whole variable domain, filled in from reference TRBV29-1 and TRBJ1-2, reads SAVISQKPSRDICQRGTSLTIQCQVDSQVTMMFWYRQQPGQSLTLIATANQGSEATYESGFVIDKFPISRPNLTFSTLTVSNMSPEDSSIYLCSVDGGGYGYTFGSGTRLTVV.

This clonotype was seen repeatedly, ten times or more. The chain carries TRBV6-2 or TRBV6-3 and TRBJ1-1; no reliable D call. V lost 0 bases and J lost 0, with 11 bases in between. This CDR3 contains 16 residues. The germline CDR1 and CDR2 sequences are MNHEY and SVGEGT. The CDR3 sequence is CASSYSRTFLNTEAFF. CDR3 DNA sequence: TGTGCCAGCAGTTACTCCCGGACCTTTTTGAACACTGAAGCTTTCTTT.

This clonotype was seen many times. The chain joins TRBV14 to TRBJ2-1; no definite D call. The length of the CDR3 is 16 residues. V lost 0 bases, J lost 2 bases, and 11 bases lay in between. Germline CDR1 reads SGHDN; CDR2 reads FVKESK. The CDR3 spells CASSQEWRRPYNEQFF. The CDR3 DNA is TGTGCCAGCAGCCAAGAATGGCGCCGGCCCTACAATGAGCAGTTCTTC. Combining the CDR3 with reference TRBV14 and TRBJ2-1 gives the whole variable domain EAGVTQFPSHSVIEKGQTVTLRCDPISGHDNLYWYRRVMGKEIKFLLHFVKESKQDESGMPNNRFLAERTGGTYSTLKVQPAELEDSGVYFCASSQEWRRPYNEQFFGPGTRLTVL.

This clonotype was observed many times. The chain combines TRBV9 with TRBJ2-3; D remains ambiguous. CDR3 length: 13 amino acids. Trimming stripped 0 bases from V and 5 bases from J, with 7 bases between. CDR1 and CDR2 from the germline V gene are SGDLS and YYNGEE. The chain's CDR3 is CASSVAPGDTQYF. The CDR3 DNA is TGTGCCAGCAGCGTAGCTCCCGGAGATACGCAGTATTTT.

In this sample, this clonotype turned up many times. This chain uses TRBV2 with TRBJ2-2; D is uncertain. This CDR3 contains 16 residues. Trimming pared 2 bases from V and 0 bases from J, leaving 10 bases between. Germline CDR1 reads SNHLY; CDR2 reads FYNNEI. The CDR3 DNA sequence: TGTGCCAGCAGTGAATTGGAACTCGCGAACACCGGGGAGCTGTTTTTT. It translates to CASSELELANTGELFF.

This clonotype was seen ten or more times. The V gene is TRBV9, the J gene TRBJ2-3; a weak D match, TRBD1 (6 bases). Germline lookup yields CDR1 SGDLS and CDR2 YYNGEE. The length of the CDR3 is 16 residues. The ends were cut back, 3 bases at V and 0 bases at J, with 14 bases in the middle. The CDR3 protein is CASSDARQVSTDTQYF. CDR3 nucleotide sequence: TGTGCCAGCAGCGACGCCCGACAGGTCAGCACAGATACGCAGTATTTT.

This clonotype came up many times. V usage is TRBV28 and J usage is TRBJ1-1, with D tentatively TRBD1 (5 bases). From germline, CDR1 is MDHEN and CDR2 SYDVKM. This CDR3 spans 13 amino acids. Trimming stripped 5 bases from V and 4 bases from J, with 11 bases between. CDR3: CASSIDSPTEAFF. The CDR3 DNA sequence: TGTGCCAGCAGTATAGACAGTCCCACTGAAGCTTTCTTT. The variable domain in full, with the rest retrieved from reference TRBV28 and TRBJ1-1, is DVKVTQSSRYLVKRTGEKVFLECVQDMDHENMFWYRQDPGLGLRLIYFSYDVKMKEKGDIPEGYSVSREKKERFSLILESASTNQTSMYLCASSIDSPTEAFFGQGTRLTVV.

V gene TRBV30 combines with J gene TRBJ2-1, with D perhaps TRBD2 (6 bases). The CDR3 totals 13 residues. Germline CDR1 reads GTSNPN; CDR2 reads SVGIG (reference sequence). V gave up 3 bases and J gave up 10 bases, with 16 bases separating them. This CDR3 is CAWSPWGDGEQFF. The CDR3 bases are TGTGCCTGGAGCCCCTGGGGGGACGGGGAGCAGTTCTTC.

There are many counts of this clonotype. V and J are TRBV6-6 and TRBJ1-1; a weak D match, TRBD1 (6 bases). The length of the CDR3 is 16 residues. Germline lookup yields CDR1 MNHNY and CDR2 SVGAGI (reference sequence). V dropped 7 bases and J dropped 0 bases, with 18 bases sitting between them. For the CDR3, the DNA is TGTGCCAGCACGTTAAGGGGGGTTTCCCTGAACACTGAAGCTTTCTTT. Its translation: CASTLRGVSLNTEAFF.

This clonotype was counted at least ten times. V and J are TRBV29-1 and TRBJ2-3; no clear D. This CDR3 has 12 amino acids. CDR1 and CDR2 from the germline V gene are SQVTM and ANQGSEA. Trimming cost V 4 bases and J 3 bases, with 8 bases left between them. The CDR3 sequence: CSVAGWTDTQYF. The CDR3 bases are TGCAGCGTTGCGGGTTGGACAGATACGCAGTATTTT.